The rows below give T cell receptor beta chains drawn from one sample of a study of beta chain features in type 1 diabetes. The method was immunoSEQ multiplex PCR; TCRdb's version includes in-frame clones alone and lacks a portion of them. The table has 15,000 to 19,000 clones, approximately 71% seen once. The sequencing input was Tregs from blood. The receptor source for this set is a young man with type 1 diabetes. Both conserved end residues are trimmed from each CDR3. Fields, in order: V gene, CDR3 protein.

TRBV7-9 ASSLYGDQESYGYT
TRBV30 ACASGGGDTQY
TRBV23-1 ASRTTGGNTGELF
TRBV7-2 ASSRDGFTDTQY
TRBV6-6 ACGMSPWNYGYT
TRBV4-1 ASSQEARSGNQPQH
TRBV29-1 SALGQSNQPQH
TRBV9 ASSVEGMGGDEQF
TRBV6-1 ASSYQGAETEAF
TRBV27 ASSLGPKGETQY
TRBV6-1 ASSERAQGGYEQY
TRBV5-6 ASSLGRGWHTGELF
TRBV5-1 ASSLAGGTRSTDTQY
TRBV6-7 ASSCDIEPQPQH
TRBV5-1 ASSLAGTSSYEQY
TRBV5-1 ASSFGGSYEQY
TRBV11-2 ASSSDRTEAF
TRBV7-8 ASSPSGTGHFGYT
TRBV6-1 ASRGTGGAYGYT
TRBV11-3 ASTTLGGTRAEQY
TRBV5-1 ASSPRLAGALGANVLT
TRBV5-1 ASSLESGGAGEKLF
TRBV7-9 ASSQWDSNEKLF
TRBV30 AWSGTSGFSYERY
TRBV11-2 ASSLPLGGSQETQY
TRBV11-2 ASSLERVSYEQY
TRBV6-6 ASSSDWSSGNTIY
TRBV7-9 ASSLGSSDGTGELF
TRBV6-6 ASRGVGELF
TRBV7-9 ASSPQAILAKNIQY
TRBV11-2 ASSGPGQGKTGELF
TRBV11-2 ASSLVAAGLEAF
TRBV29-1 SGSGGVTGELF
TRBV5-6 ASSLGTGLGEQY
TRBV6-5 ASRESAGQPQH
TRBV10-2 ASSESPLAGVRYEQY
TRBV9 ASSVLGVSGNTIY
TRBV29-1 SGRDGPYNEQF
TRBV14 ASRPGLADTDTQY
TRBV18 ASSRTGQGSYEQY
TRBV29-1 SVTGGTNYGYT
TRBV5-4 ASSSGGAHEQY
TRBV7-9 ASSKTVYNEQF
TRBV27 ASSQPDRGNTGELF
TRBV2 ASSEERGDTGELF
TRBV29-1 SVEYGDSRNY
TRBV18 ASSPPSKSVLEQF
TRBV2 ASSEEAGHQPQH
TRBV5-1 ASSLGGPGKDTGELF
TRBV28 ASSDGGAANEKLF
TRBV5-4 ASSLDQGGPEAF
TRBV7-2 ASSLSRVGETQY
TRBV4-2 ASSQVVTGGIDTQY
TRBV7-9 ASSRGGGRNEQF